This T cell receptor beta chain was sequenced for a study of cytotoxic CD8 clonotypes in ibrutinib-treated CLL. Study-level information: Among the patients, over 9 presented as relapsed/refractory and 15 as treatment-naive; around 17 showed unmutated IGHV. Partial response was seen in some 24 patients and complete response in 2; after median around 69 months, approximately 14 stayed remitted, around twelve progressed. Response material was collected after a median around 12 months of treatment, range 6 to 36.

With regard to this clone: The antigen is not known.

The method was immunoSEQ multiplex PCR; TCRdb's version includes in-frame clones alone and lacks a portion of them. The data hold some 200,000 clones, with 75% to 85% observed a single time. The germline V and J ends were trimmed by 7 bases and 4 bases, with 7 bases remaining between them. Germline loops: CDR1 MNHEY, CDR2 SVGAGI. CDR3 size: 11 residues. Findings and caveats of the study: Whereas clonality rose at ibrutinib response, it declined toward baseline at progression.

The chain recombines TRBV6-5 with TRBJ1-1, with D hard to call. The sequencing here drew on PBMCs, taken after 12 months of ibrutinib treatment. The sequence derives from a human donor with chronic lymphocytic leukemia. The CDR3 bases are TGTGCCAGCACCTCGCCCACTGAAGCTTTCTTT. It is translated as CASTSPTEAFF.